This T cell receptor (beta chain) was obtained from a study of blood T cell repertoires in COVID-19. Study-wide context: Acute and convalescent COVID-19 samples came from the United States, Italy and Spain. T cells, B-cell-depleted T cells, or PBMCs provided the cDNA or gDNA that served as material.

Trimming removed 5 bases from V and 5 bases from J; junction bases left unmatched: 9. This CDR3 is 14 amino acids long. Germline assignment: CDR1 SQVTM and CDR2 ANQGSEA. In the study's own analysis: How many nucleated cells were present was estimated from reference gene primer amplification. Assay used: immunoSEQ multiplex PCR; TCRdb lists only in-frame clones, some missing. V, J and clone size are those of that table, while D and trimming were read from the DNA. Among tens of thousands of clones listed, approximately 92% were seen once. Sequences were obtained from peripheral blood. This sequence was found in a man older than 75 with acute or convalescent COVID-19. The V gene is TRBV29-1, the J gene TRBJ1-2, with 9 bases matching TRBD1. CDR3 residues: CSVSTNRGRYGYTF. In DNA form, the CDR3 reads TGCAGCGTTTCGACGAACAGGGGGCGTTATGGCTACACCTTC.